The 3 T cell receptor beta chains below were found in one sample sequenced in a study of CD8+ T cells in alopecia areata. Sequencing templates came from extracted RNA that was reverse transcribed into cDNA. The assay was immunoSEQ multiplex PCR, and TCRdb's table has in-frame clones only and misses some. The table records some 110,000 clones, less than 75% of them present only once. Stated treatment: oral pan-JAK inhibitor, 5-10 mg twice daily. Sample: CD8+ T cells sorted from blood, taken at week 4, from a patient treated with tofacitinib. The receptors derive from a human donor with alopecia areata.

This clone showed up just a few times. The V call is TRBV29-1, the J call TRBJ2-1; 8 bases agree with TRBD1. This CDR3 region has 15 residues. The trim removed 6 bases at V and 3 bases at J, leaving 10 bases unmatched. CDR1 and CDR2 from the germline V gene are SQVTM and ANQGSEA. The CDR3: CSVDQDRGGYNEQFF. CDR3 nucleotides: TGCAGCGTCGACCAAGACAGGGGAGGCTACAATGAGCAGTTCTTC.

The chain recombines TRBV28 with TRBJ1-5; possible D gene TRBD1, 6 bases. The CDR3 sequence is 15 residues long. Germline lookup yields CDR1 MDHEN and CDR2 SYDVKM. V was shortened by 5 bases and J by 6 bases, with 17 bases between the two germline ends. CDR3 nucleotides: TGTGCCAGCAGTCAGACAGGTAATTCTGGTCAGCCCCAGCATTTT. Its protein product is CASSQTGNSGQPQHF.

In this sample, this clone turned up a few times. The chain recombines TRBV28 with TRBJ2-4; unclear D gene. The germline CDR1 and CDR2 sequences are MDHEN and SYDVKM. The CDR3 sequence is 14 residues long. V was pared by 2 bases and J by 6 bases, with 11 bases between. The CDR3 spells CASSLSSVGNIQYF. CDR3 nucleotides: TGTGCCAGCAGTTTAAGTAGTGTGGGAAACATTCAGTACTTC.